The rows below give T cell receptor beta chains drawn from one sample of a study of T cells after posttransplantation cyclophosphamide. This table comes from immunoSEQ multiplex PCR, and its TCRdb copy is limited to in-frame clones, with some not included. The table records over 3,500 clones, approximately 80% of them present only once. Sequencing was performed on PBMCs, taken about 29 days after a stem cell transplant with posttransplant cyclophosphamide. These receptors were collected from a male patient aged 45 to 59 who received an allogeneic stem cell transplant from an unrelated donor, was CMV-positive, and had acute GVHD only. A subset of T cells may come from the graft donor. The conserved cysteine and the conserved F or W are not part of the CDR3 here. Clone size is shown for a subset of rows, as once, few, many or a class of expanded clone.

v_gene,len,j_gene,abundance,CDR3aa
TRBV27,11,TRBJ1-2,.,ASSLTGGDGYT
TRBV11-1,12,TRBJ2-1,.,ASSSAGNHNEQF
TRBV5-1,11,TRBJ2-7,.,ASSVNSGYEQY
TRBV27,14,TRBJ2-5,once,ASSSTSGGALETQY
TRBV19,13,TRBJ2-7,.,ASSTGTSGSYEQY
TRBV7-3,10,TRBJ2-2,.,ASSSLRGELF
TRBV10-1,11,TRBJ1-4,.,ASIGVSNEKLF
TRBV2,14,TRBJ1-4,.,ASSEEGAATNEKLF
TRBV30,11,TRBJ1-1,once,AWKEWRTGEAF
TRBV7-8,17,TRBJ2-7,.,ASSLAAGPGLAIPYEQY
TRBV27,11,TRBJ1-2,.,ASSFRQGAGLA
TRBV2,13,TRBJ1-2,.,ASRKNSGGQDGYT
TRBV27,11,TRBJ1-4,.,ASSRQGEEKLF
TRBV4-3,11,TRBJ2-7,.,ASSQDRYDEQY
TRBV5-4,10,TRBJ1-2,.,ASSFLGGGYT
TRBV19,13,TRBJ2-2,.,ASSPTRLNTGELF
TRBV29-1,11,TRBJ1-1,.,SVGGRLNTEAF
TRBV25-1,13,TRBJ1-1,.,ASSGHRAWNTEAF
TRBV6-5,12,TRBJ1-4,.,ASSYSRSNEKLF
TRBV25-1,13,TRBJ2-1,.,ASSEWSSGGNEQF
TRBV4-3,14,TRBJ2-7,.,ASSQDRQGGSYEQY
TRBV7-9,11,TRBJ2-7,.,ASSSTRQGEQY
TRBV7-9,11,TRBJ2-7,.,ASSPTESYEQY
TRBV13,12,TRBJ1-1,once,ASSSGHPDTEAF
TRBV4-3,15,TRBJ2-1,.,ASSQDMWAGGSNEQF
TRBV4-3,13,TRBJ2-1,.,ASSQDRAGDREQF
TRBV6-1,13,TRBJ2-7,.,ASRPGLAFSYEQY
TRBV15,11,TRBJ1-2,.,TTSRDRQGGHT
TRBV7-9,14,TRBJ2-7,.,ASRPNSRDRDYEQY
TRBV7-2,15,TRBJ2-5,.,ASSLDADRVGGETQY
TRBV15,15,TRBJ2-3,.,ATSRNRASGNTDTQY
TRBV7-2,13,TRBJ2-7,few,ASSFTTGGFYEQY